Each of the 3 T cell receptor beta chains below was sequenced from the same sample in a study of T cell responses to AZD1222 COVID-19 vaccine. Method: immunoSEQ multiplex PCR; TCRdb's copy keeps in-frame clones and lacks some. This table has 80,000 or so clones, 90% appearing once. Here the sequenced sample was peripheral blood, taken on day 0 of AZD1222 vaccination. These receptors all stem from an adult in good health.

As concerns this clone: This CDR3 is also generated by other DNA sequences in the sample. V and J are TRBV5-6 and TRBJ1-3, with TRBD1 matching 8 bases. This CDR3 region has 16 residues. Germline V gene lookup returns CDR1 SGHDT and CDR2 YYEEEE. Trimming removed 0 bases from V and 0 bases from J; junction bases left unmatched: 2. The chain's CDR3 is CASSLGGTGSGNTIYF. The CDR3 nucleotides read TGTGCCAGCAGCTTGGGGGGGACAGGCTCTGGAAACACCATATATTTT.

A few counts support this clone. This sequence joins TRBV11-2 and TRBJ2-2; 9 bases are shared with TRBD1. The V segment lost 5 bases and the J segment 5 bases; nucleotides outside the gene matches: 9. This CDR3 has 16 residues. Germline lookup yields CDR1 SGHAT and CDR2 FQNNGV. The CDR3 region is CASSRTGGAGTGELFF. In DNA form, the CDR3 reads TGTGCCAGCAGCCGAACAGGGGGCGCGGGGACCGGGGAGCTGTTTTTT. Full variable domain (remainder filled in from reference TRBV11-2 and TRBJ2-2): EAGVAQSPRYKIIEKRQSVAFWCNPISGHATLYWYQQILGQGPKLLIQFQNNGVVDDSQLPKDRFSAERLKGVDSTLKIQPAKLEDSAVYLCASSRTGGAGTGELFFGEGSRLTVL.

This clone has only a few counts. V gene TRBV4-3 combines with J gene TRBJ1-1; D is possibly TRBD1 (6 bases). Germline CDR1 is LGHNA and CDR2 is YSLEER. V lost 2 bases, J lost 1 base, and 11 bases lay in between. CDR3 length: 15 residues. CDR3 sequence: CASSQTDRWNTEAFF. For the CDR3, the DNA is TGCGCCAGCAGCCAAACGGACAGATGGAACACTGAAGCTTTCTTT.